A single sample is the source of the 30 T cell receptor beta chains below, sequenced in a study of blood T cell repertoires in COVID-19. Some clones are missing from TCRdb's copy, which holds only in-frame ones; the method was immunoSEQ multiplex PCR. The sample shows 270,000 or so clones, about four fifths of them seen only once. The source material was peripheral blood. The receptors originated from a woman aged 45-60 years who had recovered from COVID-19.

Points on this clone: Other DNA sequences from this sample encode an identical CDR3 as well. The chain couples TRBV3-1 (or the pseudogene TRBV3-2) to TRBJ1-4; 8 bases are shared with TRBD1. CDR1 and CDR2 from the germline V gene are LGHDT and YNNKEL (reference sequence). This CDR3 is 15 amino acids long. After removal of 4 bases from V and 5 bases from J, the junction contained 6 bases not matched to a gene. The CDR3 DNA sequence: TGTGCCAGCAGCCCAGGACAGGGCCTCAATGAAAAACTGTTTTTT. Protein sequence: CASSPGQGLNEKLFF.

V usage is TRBV27 and J usage is TRBJ2-7; D is perhaps TRBD1 (5 bases). V gave up 6 bases and J gave up 2 bases, with 14 bases separating them. In germline, CDR1 is MNHEY, CDR2 SMNVEV (reference sequence). The CDR3 covers 14 residues. The CDR3, as DNA: TGTGCCAGCAGGGACCGTGGGGCTGCCTACGAGCAGTACTTC. This gives the protein CASRDRGAAYEQYF.

Note on this clone: Other DNA sequences within the sample encode an identical CDR3. The J gene is TRBJ2-3, the V gene TRBV7-3, with TRBD2 as a possible D gene (6 bases). The CDR3 is made up of 14 amino acids. Trimming pared 1 base from V and 3 bases from J, leaving 8 bases between. Germline CDR1 and CDR2: SGHTA and FQGTGA. CDR3 sequence: CASSLSGGTDTQYF. CDR3 bases: TGTGCCAGCAGCTTAAGTGGGGGGACAGATACGCAGTATTTT.

The chain joins TRBV7-2 to TRBJ1-2, with D perhaps TRBD1 (5 bases). CDR3 length equals 15 residues. V was trimmed by 0 bases and J by 8 bases, leaving 16 bases between them. CDR1 SGHTA and CDR2 FQGNSA come from the germline V gene. CDR3 DNA: TGTGCCAGCAGCTTAGCATTAGGGGCAGGCGGAGGCTACACCTTC. Translating gives CASSLALGAGGGYTF. The complete variable domain, with remaining parts taken from reference TRBV7-2 and TRBJ1-2, reads GAGVSQSPSNKVTEKGKDVELRCDPISGHTALYWYRQSLGQGLEFLIYFQGNSAPDKSGLPSDRFSAERTGGSVSTLTIQRTQQEDSAVYLCASSLALGAGGGYTFGSGTRLTVV.

The chain links TRBV27 to TRBJ2-7, with D maybe TRBD1 (5 bases). The CDR3 totals 14 residues. CDR1 is MNHEY and CDR2 is SMNVEV in the germline V gene (reference sequence). Trimming took 8 bases from V and 2 from J, leaving 16 bases between them. The CDR3: CASAQGFRPYEQYF. Here the CDR3 DNA reads TGTGCCAGCGCCCAGGGATTTCGCCCCTACGAGCAGTACTTC.

This clone was recorded a few times. J is TRBJ1-2 and V is TRBV4-2; maybe TRBD1 (6 bases). V was clipped by 0 bases and J by 4 bases, with 15 bases between them. The CDR3 loop spans 16 amino acids. Germline V CDR1 and CDR2: LGHNA, YNFKEQ. DNA for the CDR3: TGTGCCAGCAGCCAAGATTTGACAGGAATACGCTATGGCTACACCTTC. It translates to CASSQDLTGIRYGYTF.

This chain links TRBV19 with TRBJ1-1, with 10 bases lining up with TRBD1. This CDR3 spans 13 amino acids. Germline-derived CDR1 and CDR2 are LNHDA and SQIVND (reference sequence). V was clipped by 2 bases and J by 10 bases; unmatched bases: 4. The DNA for the CDR3 is TGTGCCAGTAGTATACGGACAGGGGGGGGAGCTTTCTTT. Amino acids: CASSIRTGGGAFF.

This sequence joins TRBV3-1 (or the pseudogene TRBV3-2) and TRBJ2-7; a possible D gene is TRBD2 (6 bases). The germline V gene encodes CDR1 LGHDT and CDR2 YNNKEL (reference sequence). The length of the CDR3 is 15 residues. Trimming stripped 4 bases from V and 2 bases from J, with 15 bases between. This chain's CDR3 is CASSLLPGAPYEQYF. CDR3 sequence (DNA): TGTGCCAGCAGCCTACTCCCGGGAGCCCCCTACGAGCAGTACTTC.

J is TRBJ1-4 and V is TRBV4-3, with TRBD1 identical over 8 bases. From germline, CDR1 is LGHNA and CDR2 YSLEER. Trimming cost V 0 bases and J 7 bases; bases outside gene matches: 10. The CDR3 has 17 amino acids. The CDR3 bases are TGCGCCAGCAGCCAAGACCTACAGGGGGATTGGGGTGAAAAACTGTTTTTT. Protein: CASSQDLQGDWGEKLFF.

The V gene is TRBV3-1 (or the pseudogene TRBV3-2), the J gene TRBJ1-1, with D perhaps TRBD1 (6 bases). This CDR3 is built from 15 residues. Germline values: CDR1 LGHDT, CDR2 YNNKEL (reference sequence). Trimming took off 0 bases at V and 0 bases at J, with 8 bases between the two ends. The CDR3 region has the DNA TGTGCCAGCAGCCAAGATCACAGGGTGAACACTGAAGCTTTCTTT. It translates to CASSQDHRVNTEAFF.

The chain uses TRBV7-9 and TRBJ1-2, with 7 bases fitting TRBD1. The CDR3 runs 19 residues. The V gene end was trimmed by 0 bases and the J gene end by 2 bases; junction bases not matched to a gene: 15. CDR1 and CDR2 from the germline V gene are SEHNR and FQNEAQ (reference sequence). In DNA form, the CDR3 reads TGTGCCAGCAGCTTAGCAGTGAGCGACAGGGCACCCTACAACTATGGCTACACCTTC. Translating it yields CASSLAVSDRAPYNYGYTF.

The rearrangement links TRBV5-1 to TRBJ1-6, with TRBD1 matching 8 bases. The CDR3 covers 19 residues. V shed 0 bases, J shed 4 bases, and the junction held 12 bases outside the gene matches. The germline V gene has CDR1 SGHRS and CDR2 YFSETQ. The CDR3 loop is CASSLAGYRGEDYNSPLHF. In nucleotides, the CDR3 is TGCGCCAGCAGCTTGGCCGGTTACAGGGGGGAAGATTATAATTCACCCCTCCACTTT.

The CDR3 sequence: CASSRGSYSYNEQFF. As DNA, the CDR3 is TGCGCCAGCAGCCGCGGGAGTTACTCCTACAATGAGCAGTTCTTC. The genes are TRBV4-3 and TRBJ2-1; 7 bases are shared with TRBD2. The CDR3 is 15 residues long. With V trimmed by 4 bases and J by 0 bases, 3 bases remained unmatched. Germline V gives CDR1 LGHNA, CDR2 YSLEER.

Only one count was recorded for this clone. At the DNA level, this CDR3 is encoded by other sequences in the same sample as well. The V call is TRBV3-1 (or the pseudogene TRBV3-2), the J call TRBJ2-2; D not certain. V was shortened by 4 bases and J by 7 bases, with 10 bases between the two germline ends. The CDR3 consists of 13 residues. CDR1 LGHDT and CDR2 YNNKEL come from the germline V gene (reference sequence). DNA of the CDR3: TGTGCCAGCAGCCCTAGTGGAATCGGGGAGCTGTTTTTT. It translates to CASSPSGIGELFF.

The V gene is TRBV18, the J gene TRBJ1-1, with a possible D match to TRBD1 (5 bases). The CDR3 contains 16 residues. Germline V gene data show CDR1 as KGHSH and CDR2 as LQKENI. Deletions cut 3 bases from V and 1 base from J, with 15 bases between. DNA for the CDR3: TGTGCCAGCTCACCCGGGAGGGGAAGGCGGAACACTGAAGCTTTCTTT. It yields the protein CASSPGRGRRNTEAFF. Filled out from reference TRBV18 and TRBJ1-1, the complete variable domain reads NAGVMQNPRHLVRRRGQEARLRCSPMKGHSHVYWYRQLPEEGLKFMVYLQKENIIDESGMPKERFSAEFPKEGPSILRIQQVVRGDSAAYFCASSPGRGRRNTEAFFGQGTRLTVV.

V is TRBV19 and J is TRBJ2-2; D unresolved. V lost 4 bases and J 6 bases, leaving 15 bases between the germline ends. Germline CDR1 is LNHDA and CDR2 is SQIVND (reference sequence). CDR3 length: 15 residues. The CDR3 DNA follows: TGTGCCAGTAGTACCCCCTCCGGTACTCCCGGGGAGCTGTTTTTT. It specifies CASSTPSGTPGELFF.

This clone has a handful of counts. The rearrangement uses TRBV19 and TRBJ2-1; 11 nucleotides align to TRBD2. CDR1 is LNHDA and CDR2 is SQIVND in the germline V gene (reference sequence). V was pared by 4 bases and J by 3 bases, with 23 bases of the junction left unmatched. The CDR3 covers 22 residues. The DNA of the CDR3 is TGTGCCAGTAGTACGAACCCCGGGACTAGCGGCCACGTTGGGGGTTTCTACAATGAGCAGTTCTTC. It codes for CASSTNPGTSGHVGGFYNEQFF.

The chain is built from TRBV18 and TRBJ2-5; 10 bases match TRBD1. Germline trimming cut 4 bases from V and 7 bases from J; bases unmatched to any gene: 9. Germline-derived CDR1 and CDR2 are KGHSH and LQKENI. This CDR3 is 15 amino acids long. As DNA, the CDR3 is TGTGCCAGCTCACGAGGGGGACAGGGGTCTCGGACCCAGTACTTC. As protein: CASSRGGQGSRTQYF. Looking up the rest from reference TRBV18 and TRBJ2-5 gives the full variable domain: NAGVMQNPRHLVRRRGQEARLRCSPMKGHSHVYWYRQLPEEGLKFMVYLQKENIIDESGMPKERFSAEFPKEGPSILRIQQVVRGDSAAYFCASSRGGQGSRTQYFGPGTRLLVL.

This clone has just one count. The chain recombines TRBV5-1 with TRBJ2-5; 9 bases match TRBD1. The CDR3 totals 14 residues. Unmatched junction bases numbered 6, after V lost 4 bases and J lost 5 bases. Germline V gene sequence: CDR1 SGHRS, CDR2 YFSETQ. DNA of the CDR3: TGCGCCAGCAGCCGGGACAGGGCCCGGGAGACCCAGTACTTC. Its protein product is CASSRDRARETQYF.

The sample holds one count of this clone. This sequence joins TRBV19 and TRBJ2-1, with D maybe TRBD2 (6 bases). Per germline, CDR1 LNHDA and CDR2 SQIVND (reference sequence). The CDR3 contains 13 residues. Trimming removed 2 bases at V and 5 bases at J, with 7 bases between. CDR3 region: CASSIWEDNEQFF. The CDR3 DNA sequence: TGTGCCAGTAGTATATGGGAGGACAATGAGCAGTTCTTC.

V gene TRBV27 combines with J gene TRBJ2-7; maybe TRBD2 (5 bases). This CDR3 is built from 12 residues. Germline values: CDR1 MNHEY, CDR2 SMNVEV (reference sequence). V shed 3 bases and J shed 6 bases, with 9 bases lying between them. CDR3 coding DNA: TGTGCCAGCAGTTTCCATGGAGGCGAGCAGTACTTC. Amino acid sequence: CASSFHGGEQYF.

The chain carries TRBV9 and TRBJ2-1, with 7 bases aligning to TRBD2. V was pared by 0 bases and J by 2 bases, with 5 bases of the junction left unmatched. The germline gives CDR1 SGDLS, CDR2 YYNGEE. This CDR3 is built from 16 residues. In DNA, the CDR3 is TGTGCCAGCAGCGTAGGGGCGGCGGGGGCCTACAATGAGCAGTTCTTC. The encoded protein is CASSVGAAGAYNEQFF.

J is TRBJ1-4 and V is TRBV7-9; 10 bases are a match to TRBD1. Germline values: CDR1 SEHNR, CDR2 FQNEAQ (reference sequence). This CDR3 spans 16 amino acids. After removal of 3 bases from V and 0 bases from J, the junction contained 1 base not matched to a gene. This CDR3 reads CASSLGQGSTNEKLFF. In DNA form, the CDR3 reads TGTGCCAGCAGCTTGGGACAGGGGTCAACTAATGAAAAACTGTTTTTT.

The chain couples TRBV4-1 to TRBJ2-1; TRBD2 is a possible D gene (6 bases). CDR1 MGHRA and CDR2 YSYEKL come from the germline V gene. V was trimmed by 6 bases and J by 2 bases, leaving 14 bases between them. The CDR3 runs to 15 residues. CDR3 region: CASRPTGTAYNEQFF. The CDR3 coding sequence is TGCGCCAGCAGACCTACCGGGACTGCCTACAATGAGCAGTTCTTC.

This clone occurred once. The chain employs TRBV5-4 and TRBJ1-3, with 10 positions matching TRBD1. V lost 3 bases to trimming and J lost 7 bases; unmatched junction nucleotides: 10. Germline lookup yields CDR1 SGHNT and CDR2 YYREEE (reference sequence). The CDR3 is 16 residues long. The CDR3 is CASSYSPGTGENTIYF. In DNA, the CDR3 is TGTGCCAGCAGCTACTCTCCCGGGACAGGGGAGAACACCATATATTTT.

The chain links TRBV2 to TRBJ2-2; D perhaps matches TRBD1 (5 bases). The CDR3 has 16 amino acids. The ends were cut back, 6 bases at V and 4 bases at J, with 18 bases in the middle. CDR1 and CDR2 from the germline V gene are SNHLY and FYNNEI. CDR3 coding DNA: TGTGCCAGCAGCCACGCCGCGGACACTCGCACCGGGGAGCTGTTTTTT. Translation gives CASSHAADTRTGELFF. The entire variable domain, with the rest obtained from reference TRBV2 and TRBJ2-2, is as follows: EPEVTQTPSHQVTQMGQEVILRCVPISNHLYFYWYRQILGQKVEFLVSFYNNEISEKSEIFDDQFSVERPDGSNFTLKIRSTKLEDSAMYFCASSHAADTRTGELFFGEGSRLTVL.

V and J are TRBV3-1 (or the pseudogene TRBV3-2) and TRBJ2-2; unclear D gene. The V and J ends lost 5 bases and 5 bases respectively, with 15 bases between them. Germline V gene lookup returns CDR1 LGHDT and CDR2 YNNKEL (reference sequence). CDR3 size: 15 residues. CDR3 residues: CASSRRERTTGELFF. CDR3 bases: TGTGCCAGCAGCAGAAGAGAGCGCACAACCGGGGAGCTGTTTTTT.

The chain combines TRBV6-5 with TRBJ1-5, with D maybe TRBD1 (6 bases). This CDR3 has 15 amino acids. V was cut by 9 bases and J by 0 bases, with 15 bases left in between. Per the germline V gene, CDR1 is MNHEY and CDR2 is SVGAGI. CDR3 coding DNA: TGTGCCAGTCGGACAGACCAGTATAGCAATCAGCCCCAGCATTTT. Translating gives CASRTDQYSNQPQHF.

J is TRBJ1-1 and V is TRBV27; the D gene is possibly TRBD1 (5 bases). This CDR3 is 15 amino acids long. The V end lost 5 bases, the J end lost 0 bases, and 13 bases lay between the germline ends. Germline CDR1 is MNHEY and CDR2 is SMNVEV (reference sequence). The CDR3 region is CASSHQTELNTEAFF. The DNA of the CDR3 is TGTGCCAGCAGTCATCAGACAGAGTTGAACACTGAAGCTTTCTTT.

The rearrangement uses TRBV28 and TRBJ2-2; 10 nucleotides align to TRBD2. Germline loops: CDR1 MDHEN, CDR2 SYDVKM. The CDR3 consists of 15 residues. V shed 3 bases, J shed 7 bases, and the junction held 5 bases outside the gene matches. The CDR3, as DNA: TGTGCCAGCAGTTTCCGAGCGGGAGGGTACGGGGAGCTGTTTTTT. Protein sequence: CASSFRAGGYGELFF.